The TCR beta chain under discussion was sequenced for a study of breast tumors, draining lymph nodes, adjacent tissues. Samples came from axillary lymph nodes draining the breast cancer. This clonotype came up many times. Its matching antigen is unknown. Study-level points and caveats: Most tumor T cells seemingly derive from lymph node, then expand in tumor. Compared with basal-like, luminal-like tumors shared significantly more repertoire with nontumor tissue. Tumors had less TCR diversity than lymph nodes, more than nontumor tissue.

This CDR3 has 13 residues. From germline, CDR1 is SNHLY and CDR2 FYNNEI. V lost 8 bases, J lost 2 bases, and 12 bases lay in between. Using its own MiXCR run on the multiplex PCR reads, TCRdb lists one record per CDR3 protein. The sample has about 230,000 distinct CDR3 sequences; about 34% are singletons. The clonotype originates from a female donor with breast cancer. Some clones in this sample may be carry-over from other donors' samples. This sequence joins TRBV2 and TRBJ2-5; D unresolved. Material: axillary lymph node tissue. The CDR3 reads CASELRGQETQYF. CDR3 bases: TGTGCCAGCGAATTACGTGGGCAAGAGACCCAGTACTTC.